The next 14 T cell receptor beta chains were all read from a single sample in a study of shared clonotypes between healthy human individuals. Produced via immunoSEQ multiplex PCR; TCRdb's table is partial and in-frame only. The sample shows 2 million to 2.5 million clones, around 95% of them seen only once. The sequencing input was naive CD4+ T cells sorted from blood. The subset was: CD45RA+ positively selected. The receptors were gathered from a man between 18 and 35 years old in good health.

The chain recombines TRBV12-5 with TRBJ2-7, with D perhaps assigned TRBD1 or TRBD2 (5 bases each). Germline V gene sequence: CDR1 LGHNT, CDR2 FRNRAP. The V end lost 2 bases, the J end lost 5 bases, and 13 bases lay between the germline ends. The CDR3 extends over 14 amino acids. The CDR3 DNA is TGTGCTAGTGGTTTGATGGGGACCGGCCACGAGCAGTACTTC. Translation: CASGLMGTGHEQYF.

As for this clone: The identical CDR3 is also encoded by other nucleotide sequences in the sample. The chain combines TRBV5-1 with TRBJ1-2; D ambiguous. The CDR3 totals 13 residues. V lost 4 bases to trimming and J lost 2 bases, with 9 bases between them. Germline CDR1 and CDR2: SGHRS and YFSETQ. CDR3: CASSPDINYGYTF. In DNA form, the CDR3 reads TGCGCCAGCAGCCCTGACATCAACTATGGCTACACCTTC. The full variable domain, in which reference TRBV5-1 and TRBJ1-2 provide the parts outside the CDR3, is KAGVTQTPRYLIKTRGQQVTLSCSPISGHRSVSWYQQTPGQGLQFLFEYFSETQRNKGNFPGRFSGRQFSNSRSEMNVSTLELGDSALYLCASSPDINYGYTFGSGTRLTVV.

The chain carries TRBV30 and TRBJ1-2, with D unclear. V lost 4 bases to trimming and J lost 1 base, with 22 bases between them. This CDR3 is built from 17 residues. From germline, CDR1 is GTSNPN and CDR2 SVGIG (reference sequence). This CDR3 is CAWTPLGRADRNYGYTF. Here the CDR3 DNA reads TGTGCCTGGACCCCGCTGGGCAGAGCCGACCGTAACTATGGCTACACCTTC.

CDR3 amino acids: CASSISRRGPTNEQFF. The CDR3 nucleotides read TGTGCCAGTAGTATATCGCGGCGGGGGCCCACCAATGAGCAGTTCTTC. The chain links TRBV19 to TRBJ2-1, with TRBD2 as a possible D gene (7 bases). The CDR3 totals 16 residues. The V end was cut by 2 bases, the J end by 6 bases, with 17 bases between. The germline V gene encodes CDR1 LNHDA and CDR2 SQIVND (reference sequence).

Here the CDR3 reads CAISGGLAGGEVEQFF. CDR3 bases: TGTGCCATCAGTGGCGGACTAGCGGGAGGGGAGGTTGAGCAGTTCTTC. The rearrangement links TRBV10-3 to TRBJ2-1, with 15 bases identical to TRBD2. CDR1 and CDR2 from the germline V gene are ENHRY and SYGVKD. Losses at the gene ends were 4 bases for V and 9 bases for J; bases not matched to a gene: 7. The CDR3 runs to 16 residues.

The rearrangement links TRBV27 to TRBJ2-3, with 9 bases identical to TRBD2. With 3 bases clipped from V and 7 bases from J, the junction kept 5 bases outside the gene matches. The CDR3 length is 14 residues. Germline V gene sequence: CDR1 MNHEY, CDR2 SMNVEV (reference sequence). CDR3 region: CASSFASGVNTQYF. CDR3 DNA: TGTGCCAGCAGTTTCGCTAGCGGGGTAAATACGCAGTATTTT.

V usage is TRBV18 and J usage is TRBJ2-5; D ambiguous. V was trimmed by 8 bases and J by 5 bases, leaving 9 bases between them. The CDR3 runs to 11 residues. Germline CDR1 KGHSH, CDR2 LQKENI. The CDR3 loop is CASRSGETQYF. The CDR3 DNA reads TGTGCCAGCCGGTCTGGGGAGACCCAGTACTTC.

The rearrangement joins TRBV19 to TRBJ1-2; D is unclear. The CDR3 loop spans 15 amino acids. CDR1 and CDR2 (germline): LNHDA, SQIVND (reference sequence). The V end lost 7 bases, the J end lost 8 bases, and 23 bases lay between the germline ends. The CDR3 nucleotides read TGTGCCAGTAAAGGCGGACTGACTGTACGTGGGGGCTACACCTTC. It encodes CASKGGLTVRGGYTF.

The chain carries TRBV2 and TRBJ1-4, with D hard to call. The ends were cut back, 9 bases at V and 2 bases at J, with 13 bases in the middle. The CDR3 covers 14 residues. Germline V CDR1 and CDR2: SNHLY, FYNNEI. The chain's CDR3 is CASTRIVTNEKLFF. Here the CDR3 DNA reads TGTGCCAGTACTAGGATCGTTACTAATGAAAAACTGTTTTTT.

V is TRBV18 and J is TRBJ1-2; 7 positions match TRBD1. The germline V gene encodes CDR1 KGHSH and CDR2 LQKENI. V shed 4 bases, J shed 6 bases, and the junction held 8 bases outside the gene matches. There are 14 residues in the CDR3. The CDR3 DNA follows: TGTGCCAGCTCACTACTTGACAGGGACGATGGCTACACCTTC. Its protein product is CASSLLDRDDGYTF.

The chain uses TRBV6-1 and TRBJ1-1; D is undetermined. The CDR3 length is 13 residues. The V gene lost 3 bases and the J gene lost 6 bases, with 11 bases spanning the gap. Germline CDR1 MNHNS, CDR2 SASEGT. CDR3 DNA sequence: TGTGCCAGCAGTGACGCGGGAATCTCTGAAGCTTTCTTT. Translated, it gives CASSDAGISEAFF.

The rearrangement links TRBV30 to TRBJ2-1, with TRBD2 matching over 10 bases. This CDR3 spans 17 amino acids. The germline gives CDR1 GTSNPN, CDR2 SVGIG (reference sequence). Trimming took 1 base from V and 4 from J; bases not matched to a gene: 10. CDR3 amino acids: CAWSAGRTSGIYNEQFF. The CDR3 coding sequence is TGTGCCTGGAGTGCAGGAAGGACTAGCGGAATTTACAATGAGCAGTTCTTC.

A word on this clone: Other nucleotide sequences from this sample produce the same CDR3. This chain uses TRBV7-2 with TRBJ2-5; D may be TRBD1 or TRBD2 (5 bases each). CDR1 and CDR2 from the germline V gene are SGHTA and FQGNSA. CDR3 length: 15 residues. V lost 1 base, J lost 5 bases, and 14 bases lay in between. The CDR3 spells CASSLDGTGRETQYF. In DNA form, the CDR3 reads TGTGCCAGCAGCTTAGACGGGACCGGACGGGAGACCCAGTACTTC.

The V call is TRBV18, the J call TRBJ2-7; D is possibly TRBD2 (6 bases). Looked up from germline, CDR1 is KGHSH and CDR2 is LQKENI. Between the trimmed V and J ends, which lost 1 base and 2 bases, there was a span of 12 bases. This CDR3 comprises 15 residues. In DNA form, the CDR3 reads TGTGCCAGCTCACCACTTTTAGCGGCGACCTACGAGCAGTACTTC. It specifies CASSPLLAATYEQYF.